This T cell receptor beta chain was profiled in a study of T cell responses to AZD1222 COVID-19 vaccine. General study points: The study found vaccine-associated CD4 TCRs spanning spike, dominant at 160-218 and 743-854. Clonal diversity was possibly underestimated, and white British individuals and females predominated among donors. A rise in Spike-specific TCR breadth and depth followed two AZD1222 doses.

CDR1 and CDR2 from the germline V gene are SGHRS and YFSETQ. After removal of 4 bases from V and 2 bases from J, the junction contained 5 bases not matched to a gene. The CDR3 runs to 14 residues. Points on this clone: As yet, its antigen is unknown.

The assay was immunoSEQ multiplex PCR, and TCRdb's table has in-frame clones only and misses some. The sample carries 250,000 or so clones, 85% to 95% recorded once. This material consisted of peripheral blood, taken on day 0 of AZD1222 vaccination. This receptor was identified in an adult in good health. This chain uses TRBV5-1 with TRBJ1-1; 7 bases fit TRBD1. CDR3 DNA: TGCGCCAGCAGCACGGACAGGTCTAACACTGAAGCTTTCTTT. This translates into CASSTDRSNTEAFF.